The next 7 T cell receptor beta chains were all read from a single sample in a study of graft-versus-host responses after intestinal transplantation. Antigens for these TCRs are unknown. The table came from immunoSEQ multiplex PCR; TCRdb's copy has only in-frame clones and leaves some out. The sample lists approximately 130,000 clones, about 92% seen once, with roughly 0.15% in the top ten. The source material was unstimulated CD4+ T cells sorted from spleen or lymph node cells, sampled before intestinal transplant. All receptors come from a human donor who received an intestinal transplant.

In DNA form, the CDR3 reads TGTGCCAGCAGCTTGGATAGCACAGATACGCAGTATTTT. This encodes CASSLDSTDTQYF. J is TRBJ2-3 and V is TRBV5-8, with D unresolved. Trimming shortened V by 0 bases and J by 0 bases, and 2 bases separated the two germline ends. The CDR3 sequence is 13 residues long. CDR1 is SGHTS and CDR2 is YDEGEE in the germline V gene.

The chain carries TRBV20-1 and TRBJ1-2; D unclear. The CDR3 extends over 11 amino acids. V was clipped by 3 bases and J by 5 bases, with 7 bases between them. CDR1 and CDR2 from the germline V gene are DFQATT and SNEGSKA (reference sequence). The CDR3 coding sequence is TGCAGTGCTAGCCGCGGATATGGCTACACCTTC. This sequence encodes CSASRGYGYTF.

The J gene is TRBJ2-2, the V gene TRBV5-4; D may match TRBD1 or TRBD2 (6 bases each). V lost 0 bases and J 0 bases, leaving 9 bases between the germline ends. Germline assignment: CDR1 SGHNT and CDR2 YYREEE (reference sequence). The CDR3 sequence is 16 residues long. The CDR3 loop is CASSLAGASNTGELFF. Here the CDR3 DNA reads TGTGCCAGCAGCTTGGCGGGGGCGTCGAACACCGGGGAGCTGTTTTTT. Drawing the rest from reference TRBV5-4 and TRBJ2-2, the complete variable domain is ETGVTQSPTHLIKTRGQQVTLRCSSQSGHNTVSWYQQALGQGPQFIFQYYREEENGRGNFPPRFSGLQFPNYSSELNVNALELDDSALYLCASSLAGASNTGELFFGEGSRLTVL.

This clone was observed once. The CDR3 DNA is TGTGCCACCCGACAGGACGGAAACACCGGGGAGCTGTTTTTT. Translated, it gives CATRQDGNTGELFF. V is TRBV19 and J is TRBJ2-2, with a possible D match to TRBD1 (6 bases). The CDR3 length is 14 residues. Germline V gene sequence: CDR1 LNHDA, CDR2 SQIVND (reference sequence). The V gene lost 10 bases and the J gene lost 2 bases, with 14 bases spanning the gap. The full variable domain, in which reference TRBV19 and TRBJ2-2 provide the parts outside the CDR3, is DGGITQSPKYLFRKEGQNVTLSCEQNLNHDAMYWYRQDPGQGLRLIYYSQIVNDFQKGDIAEGYSVSREKKESFPLTVTSAQKNPTAFYLCATRQDGNTGELFFGEGSRLTVL.

V usage is TRBV9 and J usage is TRBJ2-1; D may be TRBD1 (5 bases). CDR3 size: 14 residues. Germline V gene data show CDR1 as SGDLS and CDR2 as YYNGEE. V was pared by 0 bases and J by 7 bases, with 11 bases between. CDR3 amino acids: CASSVAPTENEQFF. CDR3 DNA sequence: TGTGCCAGCAGCGTAGCTCCGACAGAAAATGAGCAGTTCTTC.

This chain uses TRBV27 with TRBJ1-2; a weak D match, TRBD1 (6 bases). V dropped 4 bases and J dropped 7 bases, with 16 bases sitting between them. Germline values: CDR1 MNHEY, CDR2 SMNVEV (reference sequence). There are 14 residues in the CDR3. CDR3 sequence reads: CASSSNSGVVGYTF. DNA for the CDR3: TGTGCCAGCAGTTCGAATTCAGGGGTGGTTGGCTACACCTTC.

This chain links TRBV11-2 with TRBJ2-1; tentative D call: TRBD2 (6 bases). There are 14 residues in the CDR3. V lost 1 base, J lost 10 bases, and 14 bases lay in between. The germline V gene encodes CDR1 SGHAT and CDR2 FQNNGV. CDR3 region: CASSLVSGGGEQFF. DNA of the CDR3: TGTGCCAGCAGCTTAGTATCCGGGGGTGGCGAGCAGTTCTTC.